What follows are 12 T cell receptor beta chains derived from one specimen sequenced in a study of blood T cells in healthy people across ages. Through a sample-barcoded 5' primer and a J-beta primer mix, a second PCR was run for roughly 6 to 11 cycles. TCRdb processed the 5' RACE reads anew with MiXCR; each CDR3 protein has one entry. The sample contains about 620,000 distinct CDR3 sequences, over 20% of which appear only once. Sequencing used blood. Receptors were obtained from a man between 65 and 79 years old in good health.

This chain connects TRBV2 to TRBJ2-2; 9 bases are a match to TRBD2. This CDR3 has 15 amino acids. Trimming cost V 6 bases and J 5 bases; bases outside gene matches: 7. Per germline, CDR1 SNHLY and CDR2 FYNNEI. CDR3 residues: CASSRAGGGTGELFF. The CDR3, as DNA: TGTGCCAGCAGCAGAGCGGGAGGTGGGACCGGGGAGCTGTTTTTT.

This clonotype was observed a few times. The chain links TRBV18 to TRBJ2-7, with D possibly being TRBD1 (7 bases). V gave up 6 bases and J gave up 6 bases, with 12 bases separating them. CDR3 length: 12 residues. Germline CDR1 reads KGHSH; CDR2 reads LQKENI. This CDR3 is CASSRQGGEQYF. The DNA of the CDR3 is TGTGCCAGCTCGCGGCAGGGGGGCGAGCAGTACTTC.

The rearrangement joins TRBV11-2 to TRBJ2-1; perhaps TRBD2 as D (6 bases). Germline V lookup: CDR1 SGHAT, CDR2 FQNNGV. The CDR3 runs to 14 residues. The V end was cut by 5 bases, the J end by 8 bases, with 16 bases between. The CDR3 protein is CASSIGSEGYEQFF. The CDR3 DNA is TGTGCCAGCAGCATAGGATCGGAGGGGTATGAGCAGTTCTTC.

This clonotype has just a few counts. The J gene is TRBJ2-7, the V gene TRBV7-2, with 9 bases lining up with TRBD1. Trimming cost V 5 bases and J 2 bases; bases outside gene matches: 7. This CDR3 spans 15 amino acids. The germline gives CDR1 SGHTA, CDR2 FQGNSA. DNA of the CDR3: TGTGCCAGCAGCCAATGGACAGGGGACGCCTACGAGCAGTACTTC. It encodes CASSQWTGDAYEQYF. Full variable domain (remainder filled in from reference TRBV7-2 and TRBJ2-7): GAGVSQSPSNKVTEKGKDVELRCDPISGHTALYWYRQSLGQGLEFLIYFQGNSAPDKSGLPSDRFSAERTGGSVSTLTIQRTQQEDSAVYLCASSQWTGDAYEQYFGPGTRLTVT.

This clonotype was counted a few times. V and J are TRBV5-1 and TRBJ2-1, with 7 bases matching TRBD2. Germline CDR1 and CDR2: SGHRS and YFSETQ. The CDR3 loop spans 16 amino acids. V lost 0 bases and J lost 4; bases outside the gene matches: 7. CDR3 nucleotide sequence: TGCGCCAGCAGCTTGGCGGCCGGGACTACATACAATGAGCAGTTCTTC. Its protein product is CASSLAAGTTYNEQFF.

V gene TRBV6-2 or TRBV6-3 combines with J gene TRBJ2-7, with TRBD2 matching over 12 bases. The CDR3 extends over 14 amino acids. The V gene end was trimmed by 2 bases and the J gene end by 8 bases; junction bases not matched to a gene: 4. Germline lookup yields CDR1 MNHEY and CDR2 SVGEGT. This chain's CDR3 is CASSYPGTSGQQYF. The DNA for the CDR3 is TGTGCCAGCAGTTACCCCGGGACTAGCGGGCAGCAGTACTTC.

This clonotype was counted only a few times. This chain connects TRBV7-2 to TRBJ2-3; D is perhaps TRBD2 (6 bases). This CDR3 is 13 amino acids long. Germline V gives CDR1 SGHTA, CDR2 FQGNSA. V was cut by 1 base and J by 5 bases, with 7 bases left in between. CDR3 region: CASSLVREDTQYF. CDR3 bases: TGTGCCAGCAGCTTAGTGCGGGAAGATACGCAGTATTTT.

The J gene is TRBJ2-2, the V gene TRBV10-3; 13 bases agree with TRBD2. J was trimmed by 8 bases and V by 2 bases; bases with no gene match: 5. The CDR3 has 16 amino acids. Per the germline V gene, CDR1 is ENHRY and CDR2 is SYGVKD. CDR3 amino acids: CAISEGLAGEAGELFF. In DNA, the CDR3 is TGTGCCATCAGTGAGGGACTAGCGGGAGAGGCGGGGGAGCTGTTTTTT.

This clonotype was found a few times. CDR3 amino acids: CASTSTGRGREQYF. The CDR3 DNA follows: TGTGCCAGCACCTCTACCGGGAGGGGGCGCGAGCAGTACTTC. J is TRBJ2-7 and V is TRBV12-3 or TRBV12-4, with TRBD2 as a possible D gene (8 bases). The CDR3 sequence is 14 residues long. V was clipped by 7 bases and J by 6 bases, with 19 bases between them.

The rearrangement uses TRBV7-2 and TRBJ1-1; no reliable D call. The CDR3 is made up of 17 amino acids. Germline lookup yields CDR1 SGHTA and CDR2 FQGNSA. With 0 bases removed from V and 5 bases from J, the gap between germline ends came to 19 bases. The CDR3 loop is CASSLASGVKSGTEAFF. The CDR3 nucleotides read TGTGCCAGCAGCTTAGCGAGCGGCGTGAAGAGTGGGACTGAAGCTTTCTTT.

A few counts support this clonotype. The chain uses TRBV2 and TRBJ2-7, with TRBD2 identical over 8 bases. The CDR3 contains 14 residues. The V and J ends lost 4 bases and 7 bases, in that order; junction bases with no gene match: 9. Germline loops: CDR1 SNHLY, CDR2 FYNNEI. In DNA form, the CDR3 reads TGTGCCAGCAGTGGAGGAGAAGCGGGAGTAGAGCAGTACTTC. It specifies CASSGGEAGVEQYF.

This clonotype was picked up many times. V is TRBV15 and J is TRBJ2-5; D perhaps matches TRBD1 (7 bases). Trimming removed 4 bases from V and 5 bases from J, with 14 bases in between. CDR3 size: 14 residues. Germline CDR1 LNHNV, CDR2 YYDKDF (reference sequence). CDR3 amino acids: CATSKDREVETQYF. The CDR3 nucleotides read TGTGCCACCAGCAAAGACAGGGAGGTTGAGACCCAGTACTTC.